This is a list of T cell receptor beta chains from one sample in a study of blood T cell repertoires in COVID-19. Repertoires were generated with immunoSEQ multiplex PCR, while TCRdb's copy carries only in-frame clones and drops some. Of 250,000 to 300,000 clones listed, roughly 80% are singletons. The sample comprised PBMCs or T cells enriched from blood (not recorded which). The receptor set was obtained from a man aged 40-50 years who had been exposed to COVID-19. Each CDR3 is given with its conserved first and last residue. Each record gives: J gene, D gene, V gene, CDR3 length, clone size, CDR3 protein, CDR3 DNA. The D gene is left open where the match is weak. Size is stated for part of the rows, as once, few or many counts, or as a class when the clone is expanded.

TRBJ2-2	TRBD1	TRBV5-1	16	NA	CASRTPGTGNTGELFF	TGCGCCAGCAGAACACCAGGGACAGGGAACACCGGGGAGCTGTTTTTT
TRBJ1-1	TRBD1	TRBV18	15	once	CASSPQGDWLKEAFF	TGTGCCAGCTCACCTCAGGGGGATTGGCTTAAAGAAGCTTTCTTT
TRBJ2-5	NA	TRBV24-1	14	once	CATSDWKEAETQYF	TGTGCCACCAGTGATTGGAAGGAGGCAGAGACCCAGTACTTC
TRBJ2-7	TRBD1	TRBV18	15	NA	CASSPPGRTGYEQYF	TGTGCCAGCTCACCACCGGGCAGGACAGGGTACGAGCAGTACTTC
TRBJ2-7	NA	TRBV2	14	NA	CASSITYPPYEQYF	TGTGCCAGCAGTATTACTTACCCCCCCTACGAGCAGTACTTC
TRBJ2-4	TRBD2	TRBV12-3/TRBV12-4	13	NA	CATGLAGENIQYF	TGTGCCACAGGACTAGCGGGAGAAAACATTCAGTACTTC
TRBJ2-4	NA	TRBV19	15	NA	CASSNQGLAKNIQYF	TGTGCCAGTAGTAATCAGGGATTAGCCAAAAACATTCAGTACTTC
TRBJ2-7	TRBD2	TRBV4-1	15	NA	CASSQASGSVYEQYF	TGCGCCAGCAGCCAAGCTAGCGGGAGTGTCTACGAGCAGTACTTC
TRBJ2-7	TRBD1	TRBV19	13	NA	CASSTGTGLEQYF	TGTGCCAGTAGTACTGGGACAGGACTCGAACAGTACTTC
TRBJ1-2	TRBD1	TRBV5-6	14	NA	CASGQGESVGGYTF	TGTGCCTCGGGACAGGGAGAGTCAGTAGGTGGCTACACCTTC
TRBJ2-2	TRBD1	TRBV11-2	16	NA	CASSQGAVGLKGELFF	TGTGCCAGCAGCCAGGGGGCGGTGGGCCTGAAAGGGGAGCTGTTTTTT
TRBJ2-2	NA	TRBV19	15	NA	CASSIRGRDTGELFF	TGTGCCAGTAGTATACGGGGAAGGGACACCGGGGAGCTGTTTTTT
TRBJ2-2	TRBD2	TRBV5-1	14	NA	CASSMGLAGGELFF	TGCGCCAGCAGCATGGGACTAGCTGGCGGGGAGCTGTTTTTT
TRBJ1-1	NA	TRBV5-1	18	NA	CASSVGGRPNIRGTEAFF	TGCGCCAGCTCCGTCGGCGGAAGACCAAACATAAGGGGCACTGAAGCTTTCTTT
TRBJ1-2	TRBD1	TRBV4-1	14	NA	CASTPPDRLGGYTF	TGCGCCAGCACCCCTCCGGACAGGTTAGGCGGCTACACCTTC
TRBJ2-7	NA	TRBV15	16	NA	CATSRESVTNSYEQYF	TGTGCCACCAGCAGAGAGTCGGTGACTAACTCCTACGAGCAGTACTTC
TRBJ2-3	TRBD2	TRBV5-1	16	NA	CASSFASASGSDTQYF	TGCGCCAGCAGCTTCGCTAGCGCTAGCGGGAGTGATACGCAGTATTTT
TRBJ1-5	NA	TRBV6-5	13	few	CASSSYSNQPQHF	TGTGCCAGCAGTTCCTATAGCAATCAGCCCCAGCATTTT
TRBJ1-2	NA	TRBV9	12	once	CASSEGVAGYTF	TGTGCCAGCAGCGAGGGGGTGGCTGGCTACACCTTC
TRBJ1-1	NA	TRBV30	12	NA	CAWMAGYTEAFF	TGTGCCTGGATGGCGGGTTACACTGAAGCTTTCTTT
TRBJ2-7	NA	TRBV6-6	20	once	CASSLRLVSRKAQGTYEQYF	TGTGCCAGCAGCCTCCGTCTGGTGTCGCGGAAAGCACAGGGAACCTACGAGCAGTACTTC
TRBJ2-7	TRBD1	TRBV24-1	14	NA	CATSGTGVAYEQYF	TGTGCCACCAGCGGGACAGGGGTTGCCTACGAGCAGTACTTC
TRBJ2-3	TRBD1	TRBV7-9	15	NA	CASSNGQESTDTQYF	TGTGCCAGCAGCAACGGACAGGAGAGCACAGATACGCAGTATTTT
TRBJ2-1	TRBD1	TRBV6-5	14	once	CASTGQGAHNEQFF	TGTGCCAGCACCGGACAGGGGGCCCACAATGAGCAGTTCTTC
TRBJ2-2	NA	TRBV9	15	NA	CASSVEGHATGELFF	TGTGCCAGCAGCGTTGAGGGACACGCCACCGGGGAGCTGTTTTTT
TRBJ2-5	NA	TRBV9	13	NA	CASSVEREETQYF	TGTGCCAGCAGCGTAGAACGGGAAGAGACCCAGTACTTC
TRBJ1-2	NA	TRBV28	12	NA	CASSRTSYGYTF	TGTGCCAGCAGTCGGACAAGCTATGGCTACACCTTC
TRBJ2-7	NA	TRBV29-1	19	NA	CSARLQGNLVGAGLVEQYF	TGCAGCGCACGACTACAGGGTAACTTGGTCGGCGCCGGCCTCGTCGAGCAGTACTTC
TRBJ2-7	NA	TRBV18	13	NA	CASSPSGQYEQYF	TGTGCCAGCTCACCATCTGGACAGTACGAGCAGTACTTC
TRBJ1-6	TRBD1	TRBV19	14	NA	CASARDSRNSPLHF	TGTGCCAGCGCTCGGGACAGCCGAAATTCACCCCTCCACTTT
TRBJ1-2	TRBD1	TRBV18	15	NA	CASSPARDRGGGYTF	TGTGCCAGCTCACCCGCAAGGGACAGGGGAGGTGGCTACACCTTC
TRBJ1-4	TRBD1	TRBV4-1	20	NA	CASSQWISGTGVGRSEKLFF	TGCGCCAGCAGCCAATGGATCAGCGGGACAGGGGTTGGGAGAAGTGAGAAACTGTTTTTT
TRBJ2-7	NA	TRBV10-3	13	few	CAIRYRGTYEQYF	TGTGCCATCAGATACAGAGGGACCTACGAGCAGTACTTC
TRBJ1-2	NA	TRBV21-1	16	NA	CASSIRDTPRPLGYTF	TGTGCCAGCAGCATCAGGGACACCCCTCGACCTTTAGGCTACACCTTC
TRBJ2-3	TRBD2	TRBV30	14	NA	CACSRGSGADTQYF	TGTGCCTGCTCTCGCGGGAGTGGAGCAGATACGCAGTATTTT
TRBJ2-7	TRBD2	TRBV20-1	13	NA	CSASEGGIYEQYF	TGCAGTGCTAGTGAGGGAGGGATCTACGAGCAGTACTTC
TRBJ2-7	NA	TRBV2	13	NA	CASNSLVAYEQYF	TGTGCCAGCAATTCTCTAGTCGCCTACGAGCAGTACTTC
TRBJ1-5	TRBD1	TRBV19	17	NA	CASSPTRAARGDQPQHF	TGTGCCAGTAGTCCCACCCGGGCGGCCAGGGGGGATCAGCCCCAGCATTTT
TRBJ1-2	NA	TRBV19	15	NA	CASSFAAGTGSTPNF	NA
TRBJ2-5	NA	TRBV4-2	14	NA	CASSLETGAETQYF	TGTGCCAGCAGCCTTGAAACAGGTGCAGAGACCCAGTACTTC
TRBJ2-2	TRBD1	TRBV7-3	13	NA	CASSQGTARELFF	TGTGCCAGCAGCCAAGGGACAGCGAGGGAGCTGTTTTTT
TRBJ1-3	NA	TRBV5-1	15	NA	CASSLGQRLWDTIYF	TGCGCCAGCAGCTTGGGACAGAGACTTTGGGACACCATATATTTT
TRBJ1-6	TRBD1	TRBV6-5	11	NA	CASARTGSLHF	TGTGCCAGCGCAAGGACAGGGAGCCTCCACTTT
TRBJ2-3	TRBD2	TRBV7-9	19	NA	CASSLAGSGRGASTDTQYF	TGTGCCAGCAGCTTAGCCGGGAGCGGGAGGGGAGCTAGCACAGATACGCAGTATTTT
TRBJ1-2	NA	TRBV6-5	14	NA	CASMPGQLRYGYTF	TGTGCCAGCATGCCGGGACAATTGAGGTATGGCTACACCTTC
TRBJ1-6	NA	TRBV7-8	15	NA	CASSLVASYNSPLHF	TGTGCCAGCAGCTTAGTAGCCTCCTATAATTCACCCCTCCACTTT
TRBJ1-1	NA	TRBV20-1	14	few	CSASQPPRNTEAFF	TGCAGTGCTAGTCAACCTCCGCGGAACACTGAAGCTTTCTTT
TRBJ2-1	NA	TRBV9	15	NA	CASSVVSSSYNEQFF	TGTGCCAGCAGCGTAGTGTCGAGCTCCTACAATGAGCAGTTCTTC
TRBJ2-1	NA	TRBV7-8	14	NA	CASSPWGMGNEQFF	TGTGCCAGCAGCCCGTGGGGCATGGGCAATGAGCAGTTCTTC
TRBJ2-1	TRBD1	TRBV2	14	NA	CASRTQGFHNEQFF	TGTGCCAGCAGGACACAGGGGTTTCACAATGAGCAGTTCTTC
TRBJ2-1	TRBD2	TRBV29-1	17	NA	CSVGASGTMLAVNEQFF	TGCAGCGTTGGCGCTAGCGGGACCATGCTAGCAGTCAATGAGCAGTTCTTC
TRBJ2-5	NA	TRBV11-3	11	NA	CASSRGETQYF	TGTGCCAGCAGCCGCGGTGAGACCCAGTACTTC